This TCR beta chain was recorded in a study of tumor and adjacent non-tumor tissue in lung cancer. Across the study: Some 4.1 million productive TCRbeta reads were obtained per sample on average.

Germline CDR1 and CDR2: SGHAT and FQNNGV. The CDR3 is made up of 16 amino acids. The library came from three nested PCR rounds adapted from ARM-PCR protocols. Each CDR3 protein is one row after TCRdb ran MiXCR on the multiplex PCR reads. The top ten clones hold roughly 25% of a sample with 60,000 to 80,000 distinct CDR3 sequences, around 70% of them seen once. RNA was extracted from bulk tissue without any cell sorting. This non-tumor lung sample came from over 3 cm beyond the tumor edge. Chemotherapy-naive patients with new lung cancer underwent thoracic surgery in China, August–November 2014. Comment on this clonotype: The junction shows a germline mismatch at one end, possibly a read error.

This chain joins TRBV11-2 and TRBJ2-1, with D maybe TRBD1 (6 bases). The sequencing sample was made of distant non-tumor lung tissue. The sequence was obtained from a woman in her fifties or sixties with non-small cell lung cancer. The CDR3 protein is CVSSRMILEGDNEQSF. DNA of the CDR3: TGTGTCAGCAGCCGGATGATACTAGAGGGGGACAATGAGCAGTCCTTC.